The rows below give T cell receptor beta chains drawn from one sample of a study of blood T cell repertoires in COVID-19. Profiling relied on immunoSEQ multiplex PCR, and the TCRdb table lists in-frame clones only, not all of them. Of under 200,000 clones in the sample, more than 70% were seen once. The sample was PBMCs or T cells enriched from blood (not recorded which). The origin of the receptors is a man aged 55-75 years who had recovered from COVID-19. The CDR3 runs from the conserved cysteine through the conserved F or W. A D gene is named only where the DNA matches it firmly. Not all rows give a size; the values are once, few, many and, for expanded clones, a class.

V gene: TRBV7-2; D gene: TRBD2; clone size: -; J gene: TRBJ2-1; CDR3 protein: CASSLETSGRGGNEQFF; CDR3 DNA: TGTGCCAGCAGCTTGGAGACTAGCGGGAGGGGAGGGAATGAGCAGTTCTTC
V gene: TRBV19; D gene: TRBD1; clone size: -; J gene: TRBJ2-1; CDR3 protein: CASRGRRGPAESYNEQFF; CDR3 DNA: TGTGCCAGTAGGGGGCGCAGGGGGCCAGCCGAGTCCTACAATGAGCAGTTCTTC
V gene: TRBV28; D gene: -; clone size: once; J gene: TRBJ2-5; CDR3 protein: CASSPPWTRGKKTQYF; CDR3 DNA: TGTGCCAGCAGTCCCCCATGGACTCGGGGTAAGAAGACCCAGTACTTC
V gene: TRBV15; D gene: -; clone size: -; J gene: TRBJ2-3; CDR3 protein: CATSRADTQYF; CDR3 DNA: TGTGCCACCAGCAGAGCGGATACGCAGTATTTT
V gene: TRBV3-1/TRBV3-2; D gene: -; clone size: -; J gene: TRBJ1-5; CDR3 protein: CASSQVESRGTYSNQPQHF; CDR3 DNA: TGTGCCAGCAGCCAAGTTGAATCTCGAGGGACATATAGCAATCAGCCCCAGCATTTT
V gene: TRBV5-6; D gene: TRBD1; clone size: -; J gene: TRBJ1-2; CDR3 protein: CASSPTHWSGQVAYGYTF; CDR3 DNA: TGTGCCAGCAGCCCCACCCACTGGTCGGGACAGGTCGCCTATGGCTACACCTTC
V gene: TRBV28; D gene: -; clone size: -; J gene: TRBJ1-5; CDR3 protein: CASSLIQGGQPQHF; CDR3 DNA: TGTGCCAGCAGTTTGATACAGGGTGGTCAGCCCCAGCATTTT
V gene: TRBV1; D gene: -; clone size: -; J gene: TRBJ2-5; CDR3 protein: CTSSQGLAGEETQYF; CDR3 DNA: TGCACCAGCAGCCAAGGACTAGCGGGAGAAGAGACCCAGTACTTC
V gene: TRBV6-1; D gene: -; clone size: -; J gene: TRBJ2-7; CDR3 protein: CASSEGGQAIYEQYF; CDR3 DNA: TGTGCCAGCAGTGAAGGGGGACAAGCTATCTACGAGCAGTACTTC
V gene: TRBV9; D gene: TRBD2; clone size: -; J gene: TRBJ2-7; CDR3 protein: CASSPEPGLAGVEQYF; CDR3 DNA: TGTGCCAGCAGCCCAGAACCGGGACTAGCGGGGGTTGAGCAGTACTTC
V gene: TRBV14; D gene: -; clone size: -; J gene: TRBJ1-6; CDR3 protein: CASSQGPREGGWNSPLHF; CDR3 DNA: TGTGCCAGCAGCCAAGGCCCCAGGGAGGGAGGATGGAATTCACCCCTCCACTTT
V gene: TRBV6-5; D gene: -; clone size: -; J gene: TRBJ1-1; CDR3 protein: CASRRSGGPTEAFF; CDR3 DNA: TGTGCCAGCAGACGATCGGGGGGGCCTACTGAAGCTTTCTTT
V gene: TRBV5-1; D gene: -; clone size: -; J gene: TRBJ1-3; CDR3 protein: CASSLGSSGNTIYF; CDR3 DNA: TGCGCCAGCAGCCTAGGGAGCTCTGGAAACACCATATATTTT
V gene: TRBV6-6; D gene: -; clone size: -; J gene: TRBJ2-7; CDR3 protein: CASSYLGRGSEQYF; CDR3 DNA: TGTGCCAGCAGTTACTTAGGTCGGGGATCTGAGCAGTACTTC
V gene: TRBV18; D gene: -; clone size: many; J gene: TRBJ2-7; CDR3 protein: CASSPIPGGEKQKLF; CDR3 DNA: TGTGCCAGCTCACCCATACCGGGGGGCGAAAAACAAAAACTCTTC
V gene: TRBV5-1; D gene: TRBD1; clone size: -; J gene: TRBJ2-7; CDR3 protein: CASGLTGDGEQYF; CDR3 DNA: TGCGCCAGCGGTTTGACAGGGGACGGCGAGCAGTACTTC